The T cell receptor (beta chain) described here comes from a study of cytomegalovirus exposure and HLA in healthy donors. Worth noting for this clone: The antigen is undetermined.

Study results and limitations: Rarity held for most TCR sequences, but there were some public TCRs that occurred in many donors. Accounts indicate the classifier identified cytomegalovirus status with strong specificity and sensitivity.

This PCR relied on a set of 60 Vbeta primers and 13 Jbeta primers. Profiling relied on immunoSEQ multiplex PCR, and the TCRdb table lists in-frame clones only, not all of them. Altogether some 200,000 clones are present, around 73% being singletons, with the ten largest covering about 2.8%. V lost 6 bases and J lost 4; bases outside the gene matches: 14. CDR3 size: 18 residues. CDR1 and CDR2 from the germline V gene are MGHRA and YSYEKL. The sequenced sample consisted of PBMCs. V usage is TRBV4-1 and J usage is TRBJ2-1; TRBD2 agrees at 11 bases. The receptor comes from a woman in her 30s in good health and CMV-seronegative. For the CDR3, the DNA is TGCGCCAGCAGTCCCAGGATAGCGGGAGGGCCGGATTACAATGAGCAGTTCTTC. It translates to CASSPRIAGGPDYNEQFF.